The 24 T cell receptor beta chains given below trace back to one sample, sequenced in a study of cytomegalovirus exposure and HLA in healthy donors. The PCR ran on 60 Vbeta and 13 Jbeta primers. Clones were sequenced by immunoSEQ multiplex PCR, and TCRdb holds only the in-frame ones, with some missing. This sample yields approximately 140,000 clones, of which about 80% are seen a single time; approximately 5.6% belongs to the top ten. The sample taken for sequencing was PBMCs. The receptors originated from a woman between 40 and 50 years old in good health and CMV-seropositive.

This clone was detected once. V usage is TRBV2 and J usage is TRBJ1-2; TRBD1 matches 7 bases. CDR1 is SNHLY, CDR2 FYNNEI, per germline. Trimming took 6 bases from V and 4 from J; bases not matched to a gene: 8. The CDR3 is made up of 14 amino acids. This CDR3 reads CASSRQGEGYGYTF. The CDR3 region has the DNA TGTGCCAGCAGCCGACAGGGCGAGGGCTATGGCTACACCTTC.

Comment on this clone: An end of the junction differs from the germline gene, which may be a read error. V usage is TRBV7-9 and J usage is TRBJ2-7, with D perhaps TRBD1 (5 bases). The CDR3 consists of 13 residues. Germline V gene sequence: CDR1 SEHNR, CDR2 FQNEAQ (reference sequence). Here the CDR3 reads CSSSLEQDYEQYF. CDR3 bases: TGTTCCAGCAGCTTAGAACAGGACTACGAGCAGTACTTC.

This clone was counted a single time. The chain couples TRBV5-1 to TRBJ2-6; 10 positions match TRBD1. The trim removed 5 bases at V and 0 bases at J, leaving 5 bases unmatched. Germline V CDR1 and CDR2: SGHRS, YFSETQ. This CDR3 spans 17 amino acids. CDR3 sequence: CASSPGTGVSGANVLTF. The CDR3 DNA reads TGCGCCAGCAGTCCCGGGACAGGGGTCTCTGGGGCCAACGTCCTGACTTTC.

V and J are TRBV11-2 and TRBJ2-4; D remains ambiguous. The ends were cut back, 6 bases at V and 10 bases at J, with 13 bases in the middle. The CDR3 spans 12 residues. CDR1 is SGHAT, CDR2 FQNNGV, per germline. The CDR3 spells CASSPISLIQYF. In DNA form, the CDR3 reads TGTGCCAGCAGTCCCATAAGCTTGATTCAGTACTTC.

The gene calls are TRBV30 and TRBJ1-5; 9 nucleotides match TRBD1. The V gene end was trimmed by 2 bases and the J gene end by 1 base; junction bases not matched to a gene: 3. Germline assignment: CDR1 GTSNPN and CDR2 SVGIG (reference sequence). The CDR3 totals 15 residues. The CDR3: CAWSKDRGSNQPQHF. CDR3 in DNA: TGTGCCTGGAGTAAGGACAGGGGCAGCAATCAGCCCCAGCATTTT.

The chain uses TRBV2 and TRBJ2-1; D gene unclear. The germline gives CDR1 SNHLY, CDR2 FYNNEI. Trimming removed 6 bases from V and 6 bases from J, with 12 bases in between. This CDR3 region has 13 residues. The CDR3 is CASSTEASNEQFF. The DNA for the CDR3 is TGTGCCAGCAGCACCGAGGCTAGCAATGAGCAGTTCTTC.

This clone was detected once. The J gene is TRBJ2-5, the V gene TRBV30; D is ambiguous. CDR3 length: 14 amino acids. Germline V gene sequence: CDR1 GTSNPN, CDR2 SVGIG (reference sequence). The V end was cut by 3 bases, the J end by 2 bases, with 13 bases between. CDR3 sequence: CAWSPNSLQETQYF. In DNA, the CDR3 is TGTGCCTGGAGCCCTAACAGCTTACAAGAGACCCAGTACTTC.

This chain connects TRBV18 to TRBJ2-2, with D uncertain. The V end lost 0 bases, the J end lost 7 bases, and 9 bases lay between the germline ends. Germline CDR1 KGHSH, CDR2 LQKENI. The CDR3 spans 14 residues. CDR3 residues: CASSPPAGHGELFF. The CDR3 coding sequence is TGTGCCAGCTCACCACCAGCAGGCCACGGGGAGCTGTTTTTT.

The CDR3 is CASSKEVADNYNEQFF. The CDR3 DNA reads TGTGCCAGCAGCAAAGAGGTAGCGGATAACTACAATGAGCAGTTCTTC. The chain is built from TRBV21-1 and TRBJ2-1; no DNA check was done on the table's D call, TRBD2. TRBV21-1 represents a pseudogene. This CDR3 has 16 amino acids.

This chain connects TRBV5-1 to TRBJ2-5; 7 positions match TRBD1. Germline V gene lookup returns CDR1 SGHRS and CDR2 YFSETQ. V dropped 2 bases and J dropped 2; count of bases not matched to a gene: 3. The CDR3 has 14 amino acids. The CDR3 protein is CASSFLTGQETQYF. The CDR3 nucleotides are TGCGCCAGCAGCTTTCTGACAGGGCAAGAGACCCAGTACTTC.

The gene calls are TRBV2 and TRBJ1-2; the match to TRBD1 covers 10 bases. Trimming at V came to 7 bases and at J to 7 bases, leaving 6 bases not matched to a gene. The germline CDR1 and CDR2 sequences are SNHLY and FYNNEI. The CDR3 has 13 amino acids. The CDR3 nucleotides read TGTGCCAGCAACCGACAGGGGGCGGGTGGCTACACCTTC. This codes for CASNRQGAGGYTF.

The chain is built from TRBV7-6 and TRBJ2-3; the D is unclear. CDR3 length: 13 residues. Trimming took 5 bases from V and 5 from J, leaving 11 bases between them. Germline V gives CDR1 SGHVS, CDR2 FNYEAQ. Here the CDR3 DNA reads TGTGCCAGCAGCCGTCTGGAGTTAGATACGCAGTATTTT. Translation gives CASSRLELDTQYF.

This clone occurred once. This rearrangement joins TRBV12-2 to TRBJ2-5; the table gives TRBD2 as D, unverified against the DNA. The DNA end favors TRBJ2-7, so the J call may be wrong. TRBV12-2 is given as a pseudogene. The CDR3 has 18 amino acids. Here the CDR3 DNA reads TGTGCAAGTCGCTTAGTTGCTACAGCGGGAGGCCCCTTCCCCGAGCAGTACTTC. Translating gives CASRLVATAGGPFPEQYF.

The V and J genes are TRBV28 and TRBJ2-2; D is possibly TRBD2 (5 bases). Germline assignment: CDR1 MDHEN and CDR2 SYDVKM. The CDR3 is made up of 15 amino acids. Deletions cut 3 bases from V and 5 bases from J, with 13 bases between. CDR3 DNA: TGTGCCAGCAGTTTGAGGGAGCTGGCGACCGGGGAGCTGTTTTTT. Its protein product is CASSLRELATGELFF.

The chain joins TRBV18 to TRBJ2-7; unclear D gene. This CDR3 region has 11 residues. The germline V gene encodes CDR1 KGHSH and CDR2 LQKENI. V was pared by 3 bases and J by 5 bases, with 5 bases between. The CDR3 region has the DNA TGTGCCAGCTCACCTAGCCACGAGCAGTACTTC. Protein product: CASSPSHEQYF.

This clone was found a few times. J is TRBJ2-1 and V is TRBV18; D call uncertain. V lost 0 bases and J 7 bases, leaving 10 bases between the germline ends. This CDR3 comprises 14 residues. Germline V CDR1 and CDR2: KGHSH, LQKENI. The CDR3 nucleotides are TGTGCCAGCTCACCACCGTTGGCCTCGAATGAGCAGTTCTTC. Translated: CASSPPLASNEQFF.

The chain joins TRBV7-9 to TRBJ2-3; TRBD1 agrees at 7 bases. The V and J ends lost 2 bases and 1 base, in that order; junction bases with no gene match: 6. The CDR3 covers 16 residues. Germline V gene data show CDR1 as SEHNR and CDR2 as FQNEAQ (reference sequence). The CDR3 DNA sequence: TGTGCCAGCAGCTTAAGTCAGGGGGATGGCACAGATACGCAGTATTTT. Amino acids: CASSLSQGDGTDTQYF.

This rearrangement joins TRBV29-1 to TRBJ2-2, with TRBD2 matching 12 bases. Germline lookup yields CDR1 SQVTM and CDR2 ANQGSEA. This CDR3 comprises 15 residues. The trim removed 3 bases at V and 7 bases at J, leaving 6 bases unmatched. The CDR3 region has the DNA TGCAGCGTTGAGGTTCTAGCGGGAGGGGGCGGGGAGCTGTTTTTT. As protein: CSVEVLAGGGGELFF.

This chain connects TRBV10-2 to TRBJ2-1; TRBD2 agrees at 16 bases. V was pared by 8 bases and J by 8 bases, with 9 bases of the junction left unmatched. This CDR3 region has 16 residues. Germline CDR1 and CDR2: WSHSY and SAAADI. The CDR3 DNA reads TGCGCCAGCTTGGGACTAGCGGGAGGGCCTAGATATGAGCAGTTCTTC. The encoded protein is CASLGLAGGPRYEQFF.

The chain has TRBV5-4 and TRBJ2-1; 11 nucleotides line up with TRBD2. In germline, CDR1 is SGHNT, CDR2 YYREEE (reference sequence). The CDR3 covers 15 residues. J gave up 4 bases and V 4 bases, and 4 bases lay outside the gene matches. In nucleotides, the CDR3 is TGTGCCAGCAGCGCGGGACTAGCGGAATACAATGAGCAGTTCTTC. Translating it yields CASSAGLAEYNEQFF.

The chain couples TRBV6-6 to TRBJ2-3, with 10 positions matching TRBD1. V was pared by 6 bases and J by 2 bases, with 8 bases of the junction left unmatched. Looked up from germline, CDR1 is MNHNY and CDR2 is SVGAGI (reference sequence). The CDR3 is made up of 16 amino acids. The CDR3 region has the DNA TGTGCCAGCAGGAAGGACAGGGGGGTAGTCACAGATACGCAGTATTTT. This codes for CASRKDRGVVTDTQYF.

V usage is TRBV27 and J usage is TRBJ2-7; 8 positions agree with TRBD2. Germline V CDR1 and CDR2: MNHEY, SMNVEV (reference sequence). The V gene end was trimmed by 6 bases and the J gene end by 6 bases; junction bases not matched to a gene: 13. The CDR3 sequence is 15 residues long. The CDR3 coding sequence is TGTGCCAGCAGGTCGGGGGGCGGGAGGATGAGCGAGCAGTACTTC. The encoded protein is CASRSGGGRMSEQYF.

Notes on this clone: Other DNA sequences in this sample translate to the same CDR3. This rearrangement joins TRBV7-9 to TRBJ1-1; D ambiguous. Looked up from germline, CDR1 is SEHNR and CDR2 is FQNEAQ (reference sequence). This CDR3 comprises 13 residues. V was pared by 2 bases and J by 1 base, with 5 bases between. The chain's CDR3 is CASSLTGNTEAFF. The CDR3 coding sequence is TGTGCCAGCAGCTTAACCGGGAACACTGAAGCTTTCTTT.

This chain connects TRBV18 to TRBJ2-1, with 9 bases aligning to TRBD1. The CDR3 is 13 amino acids. Germline CDR1 KGHSH, CDR2 LQKENI. V shed 4 bases and J 12 bases; nucleotides not matched to a gene: 7. The DNA for the CDR3 is TGTGCCAGCTCACAGGACAGGGGAGTTGGGCAGTTCTTC. Translation: CASSQDRGVGQFF.